The 22 T cell receptor beta chains in this list originate from one sample, sequenced in a study of Ad26.COV2.S vaccination and SARS-CoV-2 variants. The repertoire was sequenced with immunoSEQ multiplex PCR; TCRdb's copy has only in-frame clones and lacks some. This table has about 350,000 clones, about 90% appearing once. This material consisted of peripheral blood, taken after recovery from COVID-19. Receptor source: a human donor who had recovered from COVID-19.

This clone has only one observation. The CDR3 DNA reads TGCGCCAGCAGCTTGGGCGTGGCCCTTAACTATGGCTACACCTTC. This gives the protein CASSLGVALNYGYTF. The rearrangement uses TRBV5-1 and TRBJ1-2, with unresolved D. Deletions cut 0 bases from V and 1 base from J, with 10 bases between. The CDR3 sequence is 15 residues long. CDR1 is SGHRS and CDR2 is YFSETQ in the germline V gene.

The genes are TRBV27 and TRBJ1-3; 8 bases line up with TRBD1. With 5 bases clipped from V and 0 bases from J, the junction kept 3 bases outside the gene matches. The CDR3 runs to 15 residues. The V gene's germline CDR1 is MNHEY and CDR2 SMNVEV (reference sequence). The CDR3 DNA reads as TGTGCCAGCAGTCCAGGGGGCGCCTCTGGAAACACCATATATTTT. Translated: CASSPGGASGNTIYF.

The chain links TRBV9 to TRBJ2-3; 7 bases line up with TRBD1. The CDR3 has 13 residues. V gave up 3 bases and J gave up 4 bases; unmatched junction bases: 2. In germline, CDR1 is SGDLS, CDR2 YYNGEE. This CDR3 is CASSARGPDTQYF. The CDR3 DNA follows: TGTGCCAGCAGCGCGAGGGGGCCAGATACGCAGTATTTT.

This chain joins TRBV10-2 and TRBJ2-1; no firm D call. The CDR3 totals 12 residues. The ends were cut back, 6 bases at V and 8 bases at J, with 11 bases in the middle. Germline CDR1 WSHSY, CDR2 SAAADI. The CDR3 coding sequence is TGCGCCAGCAGAACCAATATTGATGAGCAGTTCTTC. Translation gives CASRTNIDEQFF.

The chain couples TRBV4-1 to TRBJ2-4; D is ambiguous. Trimming removed 1 base from V and 8 bases from J, with 15 bases in between. Germline loops: CDR1 MGHRA, CDR2 YSYEKL. The CDR3 length is 15 residues. The CDR3 sequence is CASSQGPFSSDIQYF. The CDR3 nucleotides are TGCGCCAGCAGCCAAGGGCCCTTCTCAAGCGACATTCAGTACTTC.

This chain connects TRBV18 to TRBJ2-1, with 8 bases that match TRBD1. J gave up 7 bases and V 0 bases, and 2 bases lay outside the gene matches. This CDR3 is 14 amino acids long. Germline V gene data show CDR1 as KGHSH and CDR2 as LQKENI. DNA of the CDR3: TGTGCCAGCTCACCACCCCGGGACAGGAATGAGCAGTTCTTC. Amino acids: CASSPPRDRNEQFF. The full variable domain, completed using reference TRBV18 and TRBJ2-1, is NAGVMQNPRHLVRRRGQEARLRCSPMKGHSHVYWYRQLPEEGLKFMVYLQKENIIDESGMPKERFSAEFPKEGPSILRIQQVVRGDSAAYFCASSPPRDRNEQFFGPGTRLTVL.

This clone was counted a single time. The rearrangement links TRBV4-1 to TRBJ1-2; no clear D. Germline V gives CDR1 MGHRA, CDR2 YSYEKL. The CDR3 length is 16 residues. Trimming cost V 4 bases and J 5 bases, with 20 bases left between them. CDR3 amino acids: CASSPGIGIGGYGYTF. The CDR3 bases are TGCGCCAGCAGCCCGGGGATAGGGATTGGAGGATATGGCTACACCTTC.

This chain joins TRBV2 and TRBJ2-3; D is unclear. V dropped 4 bases and J dropped 0 bases, with 5 bases sitting between them. The CDR3 is made up of 13 amino acids. Germline CDR1 is SNHLY and CDR2 is FYNNEI. The CDR3 loop is CASSVTSTDTQYF. The CDR3 DNA is TGTGCCAGCAGTGTAACGAGCACAGATACGCAGTATTTT.

The chain combines TRBV5-1 with TRBJ2-3, with D perhaps given as TRBD1 or TRBD2 (5 bases each). CDR1 is SGHRS, CDR2 YFSETQ, per germline. The CDR3 is 16 amino acids. V gave up 4 bases and J gave up 4 bases, with 19 bases separating them. The CDR3 nucleotides read TGCGCCAGCAGCAACCAGGGCCCGGAGGTAGCAGATACGCAGTATTTT. Translating gives CASSNQGPEVADTQYF.

The chain joins TRBV3-1 (or the pseudogene TRBV3-2) to TRBJ1-6; no clear D gene. Trimming removed 1 base from V and 6 bases from J, with 7 bases in between. The length of the CDR3 is 14 residues. The germline gives CDR1 LGHDT, CDR2 YNNKEL (reference sequence). The CDR3 coding sequence is TGTGCCAGCAGCCAAGTCCTAGTTAATTCACCCCTCCACTTT. Translating gives CASSQVLVNSPLHF.

This clone was counted once. The sample holds other DNA sequences that translate to the same CDR3. This chain connects TRBV19 to TRBJ1-1; D ambiguous. The V gene lost 3 bases and the J gene lost 0 bases, with 5 bases spanning the gap. The germline CDR1 and CDR2 sequences are LNHDA and SQIVND (reference sequence). This CDR3 has 13 amino acids. DNA of the CDR3: TGTGCCAGTAGTATGGGCCTGAACACTGAAGCTTTCTTT. Amino acid sequence: CASSMGLNTEAFF.

The chain is built from TRBV7-2 and TRBJ1-5; maybe TRBD1 (5 bases). Germline-derived CDR1 and CDR2 are SGHTA and FQGNSA. V was pared by 2 bases and J by 6 bases, with 11 bases between. The CDR3 has 14 amino acids. The CDR3 DNA follows: TGTGCCAGCAGCTTACAGACAGCTACTCAGCCCCAGCATTTT. Its translation is CASSLQTATQPQHF.

The chain employs TRBV10-3 and TRBJ1-1; 10 nucleotides align to TRBD1. Germline lookup yields CDR1 ENHRY and CDR2 SYGVKD. V shed 9 bases and J 2 bases; nucleotides not matched to a gene: 6. This CDR3 contains 14 residues. This CDR3 is CAISRDRGNTEAFF. CDR3 DNA sequence: TGTGCCATTTCCCGGGACAGGGGTAACACTGAAGCTTTCTTT.

This clone was found a few times. The rearrangement links TRBV11-2 to TRBJ1-6, with D perhaps TRBD1 (6 bases). In germline, CDR1 is SGHAT, CDR2 FQNNGV. V was cut by 3 bases and J by 7 bases, with 13 bases left in between. CDR3 length: 15 residues. The CDR3 region is CASSFRRQANSPLHF. Written as DNA, the CDR3 is TGTGCCAGCAGCTTTAGGCGACAGGCAAATTCACCCCTCCACTTT.

V gene TRBV2 combines with J gene TRBJ1-2; D uncertain. Per germline, CDR1 SNHLY and CDR2 FYNNEI. This CDR3 has 15 residues. Trimming took off 0 bases at V and 7 bases at J, with 15 bases between the two ends. The CDR3 DNA sequence: TGTGCCAGCAGTGAAGCAGGGCGCCAGTCGGGTGGCTACACCTTC. Residues: CASSEAGRQSGGYTF.

The chain employs TRBV18 and TRBJ1-5, with TRBD1 identical over 7 bases. This CDR3 contains 15 residues. V was pared by 2 bases and J by 5 bases, with 6 bases of the junction left unmatched. In germline, CDR1 is KGHSH, CDR2 LQKENI. The CDR3 loop is CASSPYDRADQPQHF. The CDR3 coding sequence is TGTGCCAGCTCACCATACGACAGGGCCGATCAGCCCCAGCATTTT.

The chain links TRBV2 to TRBJ2-1; D unclear. V lost 6 bases, J lost 3 bases, and 9 bases lay in between. The CDR3 covers 13 residues. In germline, CDR1 is SNHLY, CDR2 FYNNEI. The CDR3, as DNA: TGTGCCAGCAGGGGGTCTTACTACAATGAGCAGTTCTTC. This encodes CASRGSYYNEQFF.

This clone was recorded only once. The J gene is TRBJ2-7, the V gene TRBV9, with D perhaps given as TRBD1 or TRBD2 (5 bases each). Germline V gene data show CDR1 as SGDLS and CDR2 as YYNGEE. There are 13 residues in the CDR3. Trimming removed 0 bases from V and 6 bases from J, with 10 bases in between. The CDR3 loop reads CASSVGWGTEQYF. CDR3 coding DNA: TGTGCCAGCAGCGTAGGATGGGGGACCGAGCAGTACTTC. The whole variable domain, remainder taken from reference TRBV9 and TRBJ2-7, is DSGVTQTPKHLITATGQRVTLRCSPRSGDLSVYWYQQSLDQGLQFLIQYYNGEERAKGNILERFSAQQFPDLHSELNLSSLELGDSALYFCASSVGWGTEQYFGPGTRLTVT.

In this sample, this clone turned up a few times. The chain carries TRBV12-3 or TRBV12-4 and TRBJ1-2; D uncertain. The CDR3 loop spans 12 amino acids. Between the trimmed V and J ends, which lost 6 bases and 0 bases, there was a span of 5 bases. This CDR3 is CASSVSNYGYTF. CDR3 coding DNA: TGTGCCAGCAGCGTTTCTAACTATGGCTACACCTTC.

CDR3 region: CASSYDVNEQFF. The CDR3 DNA reads TGTGCCAGCAGTTACGACGTGAATGAGCAGTTCTTC. The chain has TRBV6-6 and TRBJ2-1, with unresolved D. CDR3 size: 12 residues. Trimming pared 2 bases from V and 7 bases from J, leaving 6 bases between. Germline-derived CDR1 and CDR2 are MNHNY and SVGAGI (reference sequence).

The chain is built from TRBV7-2 and TRBJ2-2; 8 nucleotides agree with TRBD2. The V and J ends lost 4 bases and 7 bases, in that order; junction bases with no gene match: 5. This CDR3 has 14 residues. In germline, CDR1 is SGHTA, CDR2 FQGNSA. CDR3 in amino acids: CASSSGGALGELFF. The CDR3 DNA sequence: TGTGCCAGCAGCTCCGGGGGGGCGCTCGGGGAGCTGTTTTTT.

J is TRBJ1-1 and V is TRBV13; 7 bases match TRBD1. The germline V gene encodes CDR1 PRHDT and CDR2 FYEKMQ (reference sequence). V was clipped by 5 bases and J by 11 bases; unmatched bases: 11. The CDR3 has 13 residues. As DNA, the CDR3 is TGTGCCAGCAGCCCCTCCCGACAGGGAAGGGCTTTCTTT. Protein: CASSPSRQGRAFF.